This T cell receptor (beta chain) was documented in a study of blood T cells in healthy people across ages. This clonotype was detected only a few times. Then a second PCR, running about 6 to 12 cycles, was carried out with a sample-barcoded 5' primer and a J-beta primer mix. The yield of each sample was at least 2.5 million CDR3-containing paired-end reads. TCRdb ran MiXCR on the 5' RACE reads and lists one entry per CDR3 protein. This table has 1.5 million to 2 million distinct CDR3 sequences, 28% appearing once. The CDR3 contains 19 residues. V shed 3 bases and J 4 bases; nucleotides not matched to a gene: 17. CDR1 and CDR2 (germline): KGHDR, SFDVKD.

The sequenced sample was blood. This TCR derives from a woman in her twenties or thirties in good health. The V call is TRBV24-1, the J call TRBJ2-3, with 8 positions matching TRBD1. The CDR3 loop reads CATSDPSEMGTGGADTQYF. CDR3 DNA sequence: TGTGCCACCAGTGATCCCTCGGAGATGGGGACAGGCGGGGCAGATACGCAGTATTTT.